The 9 T cell receptor beta chains given below trace back to one sample, sequenced in a study of early stage breast cancer tumors. Clones were read by immunoSEQ multiplex PCR, and TCRdb kept only the in-frame ones, dropping some. The sample comprises tens of thousands of clones, 70% to 80% of which are singletons, and roughly 7.2% rests with the top ten. The material sequenced was blood. All receptors come from a person in their fifties with breast cancer.

The chain has TRBV7-9 and TRBJ2-5; 8 bases agree with TRBD2. The length of the CDR3 is 15 residues. After removal of 1 base from V and 5 bases from J, the junction contained 6 bases not matched to a gene. CDR1 and CDR2 from the germline V gene are SEHNR and FQNEAQ (reference sequence). For the CDR3, the DNA is TGTGCCAGCAGCTTAGTCGGGAGGGCCGGTGAGACCCAGTACTTC. This gives the protein CASSLVGRAGETQYF.

A few counts support this clone. V is TRBV5-1 and J is TRBJ2-7; 7 bases are a match to TRBD2. Germline V CDR1 and CDR2: SGHRS, YFSETQ. The CDR3 sequence is 15 residues long. Trimming at V came to 5 bases and at J to 2 bases, leaving 10 bases not matched to a gene. CDR3 nucleotide sequence: TGCGCCAGCAGTAAAAGCGGGACTCCCACCTACGAGCAGTACTTC. Its translation: CASSKSGTPTYEQYF.

J is TRBJ1-2 and V is TRBV5-1, with D perhaps TRBD1 (5 bases). Per the germline V gene, CDR1 is SGHRS and CDR2 is YFSETQ. The CDR3 spans 13 residues. The V end lost 2 bases, the J end lost 4 bases, and 9 bases lay between the germline ends. In nucleotides, the CDR3 is TGCGCCAGCAGCTTTAGTCAGGGCTATGGCTACACCTTC. It translates to CASSFSQGYGYTF.

The chain has TRBV14 and TRBJ2-3, with D uncertain. Trimming pared 4 bases from V and 3 bases from J, leaving 8 bases between. The germline V gene has CDR1 SGHDN and CDR2 FVKESK. CDR3 length equals 13 residues. CDR3 nucleotide sequence: TGTGCCAGCAGCCCCGCCAGGACAGATACGCAGTATTTT. Its protein product is CASSPARTDTQYF.

This clone appeared once. V is TRBV7-8 and J is TRBJ1-2; a possible D gene is TRBD1 (6 bases). Trimming cost V 5 bases and J 1 base, with 14 bases left between them. Germline V gene lookup returns CDR1 SGHVS and CDR2 FQNEAQ. CDR3 size: 15 residues. CDR3 sequence (DNA): TGTGCCAGCAGCCGCCCCGGGACATTTAACTATGGCTACACCTTC. It encodes CASSRPGTFNYGYTF. The full variable domain, its missing parts supplied by reference TRBV7-8 and TRBJ1-2, is GAGVSQSPRYKVAKRGQDVALRCDPISGHVSLFWYQQALGQGPEFLTYFQNEAQLDKSGLPSDRFFAERPEGSVSTLKIQRTQQEDSAVYLCASSRPGTFNYGYTFGSGTRLTVV.

This clone was found once. This sequence joins TRBV15 and TRBJ1-4; 12 bases agree with TRBD1. Looked up from germline, CDR1 is LNHNV and CDR2 is YYDKDF (reference sequence). V lost 4 bases, J lost 8 bases, and 14 bases stayed unmatched. The CDR3 is made up of 18 amino acids. CDR3: CATSNPGTGGPLGEKLFF. The CDR3 DNA follows: TGTGCCACCAGCAACCCCGGGACAGGGGGCCCCCTTGGCGAAAAACTGTTTTTT.

V usage is TRBV6-4 and J usage is TRBJ2-5, with D possibly being TRBD2 (8 bases). Between the trimmed V and J ends, which lost 4 bases and 2 bases, there was a span of 14 bases. Germline assignment: CDR1 MRHNA and CDR2 SNTAGT. The CDR3 is made up of 15 amino acids. As DNA, the CDR3 is TGTGCCAGCAGTGTACGGGGGGGACAGCAAGAGACCCAGTACTTC. Translated, it gives CASSVRGGQQETQYF.

This chain links TRBV4-2 with TRBJ2-3; 14 bases are a match to TRBD2. Germline CDR1 is LGHNA and CDR2 is YNFKEQ. The CDR3 is made up of 16 amino acids. Unmatched junction bases numbered 6, after V lost 4 bases and J lost 6 bases. The DNA for the CDR3 is TGTGCCAGCAGCCTTGGGACTAGCGGGAGTTTTGATACGCAGTATTTT. Translation: CASSLGTSGSFDTQYF.

V is TRBV21-1 and J is TRBJ2-7; the table's TRBD1 call for D was not verified on the DNA. TRBV21-1 is shown as a pseudogene. The CDR3 extends over 14 amino acids. CDR3 in amino acids: CASGSFRASYEQYV. Here the CDR3 DNA reads TGTGCCAGCGGATCATTCAGGGCGAGCTACGAGCAGTACGTC.